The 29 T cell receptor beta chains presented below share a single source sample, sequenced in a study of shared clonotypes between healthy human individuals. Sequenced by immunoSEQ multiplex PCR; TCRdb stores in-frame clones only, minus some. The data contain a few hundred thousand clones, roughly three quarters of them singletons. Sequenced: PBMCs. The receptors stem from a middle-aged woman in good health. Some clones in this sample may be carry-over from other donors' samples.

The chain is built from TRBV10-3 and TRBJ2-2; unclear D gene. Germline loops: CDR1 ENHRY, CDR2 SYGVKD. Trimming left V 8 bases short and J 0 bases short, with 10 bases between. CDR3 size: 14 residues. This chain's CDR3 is CAIRDTTNTGELFF. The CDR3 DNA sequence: TGTGCCATCCGAGACACCACGAACACCGGGGAGCTGTTTTTT.

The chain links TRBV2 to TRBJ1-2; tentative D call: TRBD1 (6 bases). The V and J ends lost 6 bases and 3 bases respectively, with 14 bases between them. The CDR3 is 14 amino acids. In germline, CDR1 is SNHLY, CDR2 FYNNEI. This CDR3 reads CASSSQRQDYGYTF. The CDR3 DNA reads TGTGCCAGCAGCTCACAAAGACAGGACTATGGCTACACCTTC.

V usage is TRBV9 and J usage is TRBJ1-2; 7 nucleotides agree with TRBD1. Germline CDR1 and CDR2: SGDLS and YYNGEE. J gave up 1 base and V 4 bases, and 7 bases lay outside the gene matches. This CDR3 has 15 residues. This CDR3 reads CASSPRQGLNYGYTF. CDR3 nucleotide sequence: TGTGCCAGCAGCCCTCGACAGGGTCTTAACTATGGCTACACCTTC.

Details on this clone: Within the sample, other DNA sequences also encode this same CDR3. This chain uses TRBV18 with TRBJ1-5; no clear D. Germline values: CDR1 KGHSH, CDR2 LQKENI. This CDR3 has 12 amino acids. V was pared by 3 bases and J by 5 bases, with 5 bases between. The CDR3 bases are TGTGCCAGCTCACCGCCTGATCAGCCCCAGCATTTT. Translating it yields CASSPPDQPQHF.

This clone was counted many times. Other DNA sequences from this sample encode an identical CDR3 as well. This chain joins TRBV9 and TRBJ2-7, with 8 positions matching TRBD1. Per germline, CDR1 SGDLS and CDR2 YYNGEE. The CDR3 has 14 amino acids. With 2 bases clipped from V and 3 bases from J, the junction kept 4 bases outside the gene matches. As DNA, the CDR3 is TGTGCCAGCAGCGTGACCGGACAGGGCTACGAGCAGTACTTC. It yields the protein CASSVTGQGYEQYF.

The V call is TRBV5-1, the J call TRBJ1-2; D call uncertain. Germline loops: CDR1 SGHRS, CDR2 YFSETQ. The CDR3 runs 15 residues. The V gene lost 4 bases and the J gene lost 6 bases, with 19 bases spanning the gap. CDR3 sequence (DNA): TGCGCCAGCAGCCCGGACGGCTTACCAGGAGATGGCTACACCTTC. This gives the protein CASSPDGLPGDGYTF. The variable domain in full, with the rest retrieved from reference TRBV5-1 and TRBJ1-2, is KAGVTQTPRYLIKTRGQQVTLSCSPISGHRSVSWYQQTPGQGLQFLFEYFSETQRNKGNFPGRFSGRQFSNSRSEMNVSTLELGDSALYLCASSPDGLPGDGYTFGSGTRLTVV.

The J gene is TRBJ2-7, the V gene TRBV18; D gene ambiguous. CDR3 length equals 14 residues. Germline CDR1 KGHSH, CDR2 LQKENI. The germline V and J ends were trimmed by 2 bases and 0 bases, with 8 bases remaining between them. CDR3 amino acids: CASSPSRSSYEQYF. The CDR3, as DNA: TGTGCCAGCTCACCAAGCAGGAGCTCCTACGAGCAGTACTTC.

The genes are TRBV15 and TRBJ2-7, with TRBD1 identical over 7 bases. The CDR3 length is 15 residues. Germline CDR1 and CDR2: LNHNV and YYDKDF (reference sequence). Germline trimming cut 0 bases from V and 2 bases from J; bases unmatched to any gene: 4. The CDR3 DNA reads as TGTGCCACCAGCAGAGATCGGCAGGGGGCCTACGAGCAGTACTTC. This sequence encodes CATSRDRQGAYEQYF.

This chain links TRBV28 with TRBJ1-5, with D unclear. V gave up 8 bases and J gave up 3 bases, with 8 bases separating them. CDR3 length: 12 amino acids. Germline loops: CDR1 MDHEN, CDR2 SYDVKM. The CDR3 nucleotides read TGTGCCAGCCTTGCTCCCAATCAGCCCCAGCATTTT. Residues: CASLAPNQPQHF.

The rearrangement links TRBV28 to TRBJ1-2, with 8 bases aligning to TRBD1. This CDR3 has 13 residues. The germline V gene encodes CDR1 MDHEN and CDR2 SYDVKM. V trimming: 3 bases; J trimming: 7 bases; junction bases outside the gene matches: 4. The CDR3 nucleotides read TGTGCCAGCAGTTTGTGGACAGGGAGTGGCTACACCTTC. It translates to CASSLWTGSGYTF.

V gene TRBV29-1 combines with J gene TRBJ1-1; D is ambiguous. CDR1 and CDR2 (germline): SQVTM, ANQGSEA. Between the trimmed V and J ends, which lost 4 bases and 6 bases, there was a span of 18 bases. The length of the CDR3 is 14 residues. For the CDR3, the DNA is TGCAGCGTTGTAGAGACGGGCATGGAGTCTGAAGCTTTCTTT. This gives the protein CSVVETGMESEAFF.

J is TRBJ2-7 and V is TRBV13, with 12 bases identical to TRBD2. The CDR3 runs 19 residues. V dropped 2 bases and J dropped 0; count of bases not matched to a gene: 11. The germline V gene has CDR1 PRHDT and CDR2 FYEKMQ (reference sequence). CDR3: CASSLSRWTSGTRSYEQYF. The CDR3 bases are TGTGCCAGCAGCTTAAGTCGTTGGACTAGCGGGACCCGCTCCTACGAGCAGTACTTC.

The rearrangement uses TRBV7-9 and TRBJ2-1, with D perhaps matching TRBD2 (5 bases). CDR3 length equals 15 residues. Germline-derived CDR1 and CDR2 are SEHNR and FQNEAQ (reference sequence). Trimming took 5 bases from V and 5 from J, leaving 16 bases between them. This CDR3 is CASSATREGDNEQFF. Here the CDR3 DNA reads TGTGCCAGCAGCGCTACTAGAGAAGGTGACAATGAGCAGTTCTTC.

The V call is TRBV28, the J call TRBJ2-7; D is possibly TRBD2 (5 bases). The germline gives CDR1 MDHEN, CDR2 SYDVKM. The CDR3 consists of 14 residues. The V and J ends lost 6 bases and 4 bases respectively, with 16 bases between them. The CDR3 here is CASSRPGLTYEQYF. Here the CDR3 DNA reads TGTGCCAGCAGCCGCCCCGGACTTACTTACGAGCAGTACTTC.

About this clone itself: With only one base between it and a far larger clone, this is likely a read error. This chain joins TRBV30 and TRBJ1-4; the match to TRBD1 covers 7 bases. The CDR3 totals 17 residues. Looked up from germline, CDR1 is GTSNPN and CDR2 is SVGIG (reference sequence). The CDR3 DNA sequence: TGTGCCTGGAGTGTTAACAGGGGCCATGCAACTAATGAAAGACTGTTTTTT. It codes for CAWSVNRGHATNERLFF.

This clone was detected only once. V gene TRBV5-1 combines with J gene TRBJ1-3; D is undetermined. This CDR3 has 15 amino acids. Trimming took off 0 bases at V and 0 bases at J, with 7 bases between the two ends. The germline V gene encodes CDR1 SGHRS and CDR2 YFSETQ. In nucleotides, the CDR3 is TGCGCCAGCAGCTTGGACCAGCTCTCTGGAAACACCATATATTTT. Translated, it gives CASSLDQLSGNTIYF.

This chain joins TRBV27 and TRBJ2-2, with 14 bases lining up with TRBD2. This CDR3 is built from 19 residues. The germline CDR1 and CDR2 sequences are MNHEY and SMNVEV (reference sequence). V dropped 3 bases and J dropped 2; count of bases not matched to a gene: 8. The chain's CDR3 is CASSFGLAGGWGNTGELFF. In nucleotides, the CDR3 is TGTGCCAGCAGTTTCGGACTAGCGGGAGGTTGGGGAAACACCGGGGAGCTGTTTTTT.

The CDR3 DNA reads TGTGCCAGCAGCTTATCGGGACAGACATACGAGCAGTACTTC. Its protein is CASSLSGQTYEQYF. This chain uses TRBV11-1 with TRBJ2-7, with 7 nucleotides matching TRBD1. CDR1 is SGHAT, CDR2 FQDESV, per germline (reference sequence). The CDR3 sequence is 14 residues long. The ends lost 2 bases at V and 4 bases at J; junction bases unmatched: 5.

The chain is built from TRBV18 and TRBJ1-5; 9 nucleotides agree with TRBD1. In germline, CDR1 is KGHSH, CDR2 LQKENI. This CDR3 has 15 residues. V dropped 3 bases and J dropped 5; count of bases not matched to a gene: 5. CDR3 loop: CASSPDRGGDQPQHF. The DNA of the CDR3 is TGTGCCAGCTCACCCGACAGGGGGGGCGATCAGCCCCAGCATTTT.

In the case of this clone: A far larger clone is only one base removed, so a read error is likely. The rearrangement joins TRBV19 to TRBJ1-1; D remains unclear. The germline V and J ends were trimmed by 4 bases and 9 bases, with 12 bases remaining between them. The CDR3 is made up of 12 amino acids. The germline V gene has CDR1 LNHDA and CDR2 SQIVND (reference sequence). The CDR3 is CASSSPRSKAFF. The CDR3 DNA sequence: TGTGCCAGTAGTAGTCCAAGGTCGAAAGCTTTCTTT.

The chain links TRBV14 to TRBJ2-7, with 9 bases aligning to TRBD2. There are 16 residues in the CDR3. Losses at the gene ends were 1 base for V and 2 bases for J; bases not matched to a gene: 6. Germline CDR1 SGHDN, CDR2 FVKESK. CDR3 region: CASSQVPSGIPYEQYF. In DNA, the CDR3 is TGTGCCAGCAGCCAAGTTCCTAGCGGGATCCCCTACGAGCAGTACTTC.

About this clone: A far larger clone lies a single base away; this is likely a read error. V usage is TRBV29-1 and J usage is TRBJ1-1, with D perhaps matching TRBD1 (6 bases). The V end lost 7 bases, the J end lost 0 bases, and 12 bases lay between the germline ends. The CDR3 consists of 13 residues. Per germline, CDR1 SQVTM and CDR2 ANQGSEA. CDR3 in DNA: TGCAGCGCCGGGACACTTCTGAACACTGAAGCTTTCTTT. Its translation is CSAGTLLNTEAFF. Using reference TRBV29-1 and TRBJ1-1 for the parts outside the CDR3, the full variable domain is SAVISQKPSRDICQRGTSLTIQCQVDSQVTMMFWYRQQPGQSLTLIATANQGSEATYESGFVIDKFPISRPNLTFSTLTVSNMSPEDSSIYLCSAGTLLNTEAFFGQGTRLTVV.

In DNA form, the CDR3 reads TGTGCCAGCAGCGTAGCCAGGGACAGGGTGTACACAGATACGCAGTATTTT. Its translation: CASSVARDRVYTDTQYF. The chain is built from TRBV9 and TRBJ2-3; the match to TRBD1 covers 9 bases. This CDR3 spans 17 amino acids. Looked up from germline, CDR1 is SGDLS and CDR2 is YYNGEE. V was pared by 0 bases and J by 2 bases, with 7 bases of the junction left unmatched.

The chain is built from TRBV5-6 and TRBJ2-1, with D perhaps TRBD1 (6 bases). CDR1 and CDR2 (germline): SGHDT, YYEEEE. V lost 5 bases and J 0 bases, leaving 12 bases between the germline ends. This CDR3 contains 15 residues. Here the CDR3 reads CASSYRVNSYNEQFF. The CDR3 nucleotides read TGTGCCAGCAGTTACAGGGTGAACTCCTACAATGAGCAGTTCTTC.

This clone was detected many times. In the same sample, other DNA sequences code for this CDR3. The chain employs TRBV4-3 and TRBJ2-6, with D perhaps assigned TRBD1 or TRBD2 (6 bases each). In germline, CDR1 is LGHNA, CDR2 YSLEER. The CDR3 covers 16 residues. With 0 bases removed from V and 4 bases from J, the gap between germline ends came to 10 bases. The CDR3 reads CASSQDGGTGANVLTF. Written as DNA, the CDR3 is TGCGCCAGCAGCCAAGATGGGGGGACAGGGGCCAACGTCCTGACTTTC.

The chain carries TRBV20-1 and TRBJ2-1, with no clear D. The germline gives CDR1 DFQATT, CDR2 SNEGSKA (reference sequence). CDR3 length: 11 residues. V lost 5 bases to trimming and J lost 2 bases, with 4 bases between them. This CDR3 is CSASTYNEQFF. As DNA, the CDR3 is TGCAGTGCTTCTACCTACAATGAGCAGTTCTTC.

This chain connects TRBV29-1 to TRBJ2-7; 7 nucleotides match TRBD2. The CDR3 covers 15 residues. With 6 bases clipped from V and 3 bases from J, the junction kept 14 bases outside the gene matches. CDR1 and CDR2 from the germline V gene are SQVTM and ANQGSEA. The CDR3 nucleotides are TGCAGCGTGGGGAAGGGGAGCGGGACTTTCTACGAGCAGTACTTC. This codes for CSVGKGSGTFYEQYF.

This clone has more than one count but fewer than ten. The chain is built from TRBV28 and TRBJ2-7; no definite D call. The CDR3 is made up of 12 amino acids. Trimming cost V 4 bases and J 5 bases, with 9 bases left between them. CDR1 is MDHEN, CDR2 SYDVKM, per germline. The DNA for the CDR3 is TGTGCCAGCAGTTCCTCCCCCCACGAGCAGTACTTC. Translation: CASSSSPHEQYF.

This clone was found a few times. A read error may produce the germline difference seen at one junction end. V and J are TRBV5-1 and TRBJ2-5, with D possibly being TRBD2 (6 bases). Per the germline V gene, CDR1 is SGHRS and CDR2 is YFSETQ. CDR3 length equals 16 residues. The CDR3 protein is CASSPRGGPSEETQYF. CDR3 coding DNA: TGTGCCAGCAGCCCGCGGGGTGGGCCTTCCGAAGAGACCCAGTACTTC.